What follows describes a single T cell receptor beta chain. This entry is derived from a study of T-cell reconstitution after alpha-beta-depleted transplantation in children. As it was prepared, the TCRbeta library received unique molecular identifiers. Each CDR3 protein gets one entry after TCRdb re-called the PCR reads with MiXCR. The profile shows hundreds of thousands of distinct CDR3 sequences, under 20% of them singletons. This CDR3 comprises 14 residues. With 8 bases removed from V and 4 bases from J, the gap between germline ends came to 17 bases. Germline CDR1 and CDR2: MNHEY and SMNVEV (reference sequence).

The chain is built from TRBV27 and TRBJ1-2; D possibly corresponds to TRBD1 (6 bases). This specimen consisted of PBMCs, mostly from graft donor cells, obtained 360 days after TCRalphabeta/CD19-depleted stem cell transplant. The sequence derives from a boy in the first two years of life who had a stem cell transplant for Wiskott-Aldrich syndrome, so the T cells may come from the graft donor. For the CDR3, the DNA is TGTGCCAGCGCCCTTCGGGGGGCAGGCTATGGCTACACCTTC. As protein: CASALRGAGYGYTF.